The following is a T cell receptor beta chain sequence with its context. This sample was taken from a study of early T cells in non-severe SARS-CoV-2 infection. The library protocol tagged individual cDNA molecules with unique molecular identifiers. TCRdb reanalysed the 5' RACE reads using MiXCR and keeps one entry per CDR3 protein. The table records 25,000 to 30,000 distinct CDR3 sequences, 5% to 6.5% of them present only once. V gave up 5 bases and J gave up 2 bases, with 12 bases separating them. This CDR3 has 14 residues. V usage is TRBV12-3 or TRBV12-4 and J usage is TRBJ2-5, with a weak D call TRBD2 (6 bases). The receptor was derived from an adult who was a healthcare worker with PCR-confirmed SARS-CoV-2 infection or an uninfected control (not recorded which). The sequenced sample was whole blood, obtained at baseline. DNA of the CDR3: TGTGCCAGCAGTCTTCAGGGACTGCAAGAGACCCAGTACTTC. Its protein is CASSLQGLQETQYF.